This T cell receptor beta chain was documented in a study of T cell responses to AZD1222 COVID-19 vaccine. Study overall: Second-dose groups at about 4 or about 12 weeks were pooled.

Points on this clone: Its antigen remains unidentified.

CDR1 and CDR2 (germline): MNHEY, SMNVEV (reference sequence). V gave up 0 bases and J gave up 2 bases, with 10 bases separating them. The CDR3 is 15 amino acids. Overall study findings and caveats: White British donors predominated, females outnumbered males, and clonal diversity was possibly underestimated. Close to half of all spike-specific TCRs reportedly target regions of the variants that are unmutated. Repertoire collection took place solely once the T cell response had peaked.

Sequenced by immunoSEQ multiplex PCR; TCRdb stores in-frame clones only, minus some. The data show more than 150,000 clones, roughly 92% seen once. The genes are TRBV27 and TRBJ1-1, with a possible D match to TRBD1 (6 bases). The source was peripheral blood, collected on day 0 of AZD1222 vaccination. The sequence was collected from an adult in good health. The CDR3 DNA sequence: TGTGCCAGCAGTTTATCTCCAGGGGCAAACACTGAAGCTTTCTTT. Its translation: CASSLSPGANTEAFF.